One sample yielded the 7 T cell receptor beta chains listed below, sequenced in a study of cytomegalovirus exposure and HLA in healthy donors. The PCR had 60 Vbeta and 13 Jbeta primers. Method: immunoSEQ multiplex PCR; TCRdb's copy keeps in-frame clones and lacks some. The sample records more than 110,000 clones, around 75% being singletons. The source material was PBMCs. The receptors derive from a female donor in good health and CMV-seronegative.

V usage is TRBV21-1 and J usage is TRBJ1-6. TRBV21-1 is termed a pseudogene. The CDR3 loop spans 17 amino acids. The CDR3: CASSKDKPSSYNSPLHF. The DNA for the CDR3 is TGTGCCAGCAGCAAAGACAAACCTAGCTCCTATAATTCACCCCTCCACTTT.

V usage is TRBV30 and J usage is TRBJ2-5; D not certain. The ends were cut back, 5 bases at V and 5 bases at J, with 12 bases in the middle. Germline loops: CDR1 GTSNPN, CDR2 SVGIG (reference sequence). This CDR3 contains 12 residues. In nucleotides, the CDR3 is TGTGCCTGGGCCAGAGAGGCGGAGACCCAGTACTTC. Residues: CAWAREAETQYF.

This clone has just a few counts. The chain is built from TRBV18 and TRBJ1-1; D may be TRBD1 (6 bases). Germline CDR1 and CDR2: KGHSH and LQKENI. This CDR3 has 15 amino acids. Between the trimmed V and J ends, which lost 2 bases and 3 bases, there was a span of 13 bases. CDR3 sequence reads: CASSPYTGFDTEAFF. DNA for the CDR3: TGTGCCAGCTCACCATATACAGGGTTCGACACTGAAGCTTTCTTT.

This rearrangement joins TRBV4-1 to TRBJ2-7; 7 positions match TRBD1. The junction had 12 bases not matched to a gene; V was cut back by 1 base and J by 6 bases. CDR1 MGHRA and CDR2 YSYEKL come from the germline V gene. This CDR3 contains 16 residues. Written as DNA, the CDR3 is TGCGCCAGCAGCCAAGTCGGCTACAGGGGTTCATCCGAGCAGTACTTC. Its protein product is CASSQVGYRGSSEQYF.

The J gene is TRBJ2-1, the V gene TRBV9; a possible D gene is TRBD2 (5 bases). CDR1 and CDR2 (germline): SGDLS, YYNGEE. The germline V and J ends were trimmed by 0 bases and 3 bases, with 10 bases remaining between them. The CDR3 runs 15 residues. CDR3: CASSVGGADYNEQFF. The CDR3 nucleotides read TGTGCCAGCAGCGTAGGGGGAGCGGACTACAATGAGCAGTTCTTC.

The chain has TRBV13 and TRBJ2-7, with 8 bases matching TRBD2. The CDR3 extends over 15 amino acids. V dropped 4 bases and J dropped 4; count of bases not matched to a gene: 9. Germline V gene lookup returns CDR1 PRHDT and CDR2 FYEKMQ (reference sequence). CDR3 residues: CASSSRAGGTYEQYF. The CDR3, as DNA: TGTGCCAGCAGCTCCCGTGCGGGAGGTACTTACGAGCAGTACTTC.

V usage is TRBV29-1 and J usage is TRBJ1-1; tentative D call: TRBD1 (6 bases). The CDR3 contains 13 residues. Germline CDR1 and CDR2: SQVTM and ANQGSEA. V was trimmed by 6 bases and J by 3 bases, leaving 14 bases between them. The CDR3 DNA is TGCAGCGTGACCGAGGGGGGGGACACTGAAGCTTTCTTT. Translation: CSVTEGGDTEAFF.